The clone carrying this TCR beta chain was observed at least ten times. TCR beta CDR3 regions were amplified from RNA. During a first-round RT-PCR of the TCR CDR3, the HTBI primer set was used. TCRdb independently ran MiXCR on the multiplex PCR reads; one entry per CDR3 protein. The sample includes more than 150,000 distinct CDR3 sequences, around 15% of them seen just once. This specimen belongs to a study of T cells in Graves' hyperthyroidism and ophthalmopathy. The CDR3 sequence is 14 residues long. V lost 7 bases and J lost 4, with 14 bases in between. The germline V gene has CDR1 LNHDA and CDR2 SQIVND (reference sequence).

The clonotype originates from a woman between 45 and 60 years old with Graves' hyperthyroidism. The chain joins TRBV19 to TRBJ2-1, with unresolved D. The sample consisted of blood. The CDR3 spells CASTRTLEYNEQFF. CDR3 nucleotide sequence: TGTGCCAGTACGAGGACCCTAGAATACAATGAGCAGTTCTTC. The whole variable domain, filled in from reference TRBV19 and TRBJ2-1, reads DGGITQSPKYLFRKEGQNVTLSCEQNLNHDAMYWYRQDPGQGLRLIYYSQIVNDFQKGDIAEGYSVSREKKESFPLTVTSAQKNPTAFYLCASTRTLEYNEQFFGPGTRLTVL.